The clone carrying this T cell receptor beta chain came up many times. The data belong to a study of neurological immune-mediated disorders. Trimming removed 5 bases from V and 0 bases from J, with 11 bases in between. The germline V gene encodes CDR1 DFQATT and CDR2 SNEGSKA (reference sequence). The CDR3 has 14 residues. As to time point: longitudinal time-point 3. From 2 million PBMCs stored at -80 C, the unsorted libraries were generated. Each TCR transcript was tagged with a 10-nucleotide random UMI during 5'RACE. A single record per CDR3 protein comes from TCRdb applying MiXCR to the 5' RACE reads. The sample lists over 90,000 distinct CDR3 sequences; 10% to 11% were seen once.

J is TRBJ2-4 and V is TRBV20-1, with a possible D match to TRBD2 (6 bases). Material for sequencing was PBMCs. The sequence was obtained from a female donor with HTLV-1-associated myelopathy (HAM/TSP). CDR3 coding DNA: TGCAGTGCTGTCGGGACTCTAGCCAAAAACATTCAGTACTTC. Encoded protein: CSAVGTLAKNIQYF.